What follows are 10 T cell receptor beta chains derived from one specimen sequenced in a study of immune cell composition in non-small cell lung cancer. Only in-frame clones appear in the TCRdb table, and some are missing; sequencing was by immunoSEQ multiplex PCR. Of 700 to 900 clones listed, around 67% were seen once; the top ten hold approximately 16%. The material sequenced was lung tumor tissue. These receptors were obtained from a human donor with non-small cell lung cancer.

In this sample, this clone turned up a few times. The chain recombines TRBV11-1 with TRBJ2-7, with D unclear. The CDR3 contains 13 residues. Germline V CDR1 and CDR2: SGHAT, FQDESV (reference sequence). V lost 5 bases and J lost 3, with 11 bases in between. CDR3 loop: CASSRQVDYEQYF. CDR3 in DNA: TGTGCCAGCAGCCGTCAGGTGGACTACGAGCAGTACTTC.

J is TRBJ1-5 and V is TRBV7-2; possibly TRBD1 for D (6 bases). Germline lookup yields CDR1 SGHTA and CDR2 FQGNSA. The CDR3 sequence is 13 residues long. The V end was cut by 5 bases, the J end by 5 bases, with 10 bases between. CDR3 in amino acids: CASSRGADQPQHF. The CDR3 region has the DNA TGTGCCAGCAGCCGGGGGGCCGATCAGCCCCAGCATTTT.

This clone has more than one count but fewer than ten. The chain is built from TRBV6-1 and TRBJ1-1; D is unclear. The CDR3 length is 11 residues. The germline gives CDR1 MNHNS, CDR2 SASEGT. V was clipped by 3 bases and J by 7 bases, with 6 bases between them. CDR3 coding DNA: TGTGCCAGCAGTGATTTTTATGAAGCTTTCTTT. Protein: CASSDFYEAFF.

The chain links TRBV12-5 to TRBJ1-1; D possibly corresponds to TRBD1 (5 bases). This CDR3 has 12 residues. Germline V lookup: CDR1 LGHNT, CDR2 FRNRAP. V shed 4 bases and J shed 10 bases, with 13 bases lying between them. The CDR3 DNA sequence: TGTGCTAGTGGTTCTTCAGGGTGGGCAGCTTTCTTT. It encodes CASGSSGWAAFF.

V gene TRBV19 combines with J gene TRBJ1-2; TRBD1 matches 7 bases. The CDR3 loop spans 15 amino acids. Unmatched junction bases numbered 14, after V lost 10 bases and J lost 3 bases. The V gene's germline CDR1 is LNHDA and CDR2 SQIVND (reference sequence). This chain's CDR3 is CATEGEVRGDYGYTF. The CDR3 DNA reads as TGTGCCACTGAGGGAGAAGTCAGGGGGGACTATGGCTACACCTTC.

Worth noting for this clone: At one boundary the junction diverges from the germline segment, which might be a read error. The rearrangement links TRBV7-7 to TRBJ2-3, with TRBD2 identical over 13 bases. The germline V gene encodes CDR1 SSHAT and CDR2 FNYEAQ (reference sequence). CDR3 length: 17 residues. The CDR3 region has the DNA TGTGCTAGCAGCGTCGGACTAGCGGGAGCAGGGTTAGATACGCAGTATTTT. Amino acids: CASSVGLAGAGLDTQYF.

In its sample, this clone is large. The chain uses TRBV4-1 and TRBJ2-7, with D perhaps TRBD1 (5 bases). The CDR3 loop spans 17 amino acids. CDR1 MGHRA and CDR2 YSYEKL come from the germline V gene. Trimming left V 3 bases short and J 1 base short, with 19 bases between. The CDR3, as DNA: TGCGCCAGCAGCCAGTGGGGCCGAAACCAATTGTCCTACGAGCAGTACTTC. Its protein product is CASSQWGRNQLSYEQYF.

This clone was found a few times. The chain links TRBV5-4 to TRBJ2-7, with 8 bases that match TRBD1. Trimming cost V 0 bases and J 2 bases; bases outside gene matches: 4. Germline assignment: CDR1 SGHNT and CDR2 YYREEE (reference sequence). This CDR3 has 15 amino acids. CDR3 loop: CASSLDGTGTYEQYF. CDR3 nucleotides: TGTGCCAGCAGCTTGGACGGGACAGGTACCTACGAGCAGTACTTC.

The CDR3 region has the DNA TGCGCCAGCAGCCAGGGGGGAGGCACTGAAGCTTTCTTT. It encodes CASSQGGGTEAFF. V gene TRBV5-1 combines with J gene TRBJ1-1, with 7 nucleotides matching TRBD1. Trimming cost V 4 bases and J 4 bases; bases outside gene matches: 4. This CDR3 contains 13 residues. Per germline, CDR1 SGHRS and CDR2 YFSETQ.

This clone showed up just a few times. The chain combines TRBV11-2 with TRBJ2-7; D unresolved. This CDR3 is built from 14 residues. V shed 1 base and J shed 2 bases, with 9 bases lying between them. In germline, CDR1 is SGHAT, CDR2 FQNNGV. Here the CDR3 reads CASSLVSQPYEQYF. In nucleotides, the CDR3 is TGTGCCAGCAGCTTAGTTAGCCAGCCCTACGAGCAGTACTTC.